This T cell receptor (beta chain) was sequenced in a study of T cell responses to AZD1222 COVID-19 vaccine. Study-level results: Among spike-specific TCRs, nearly half reportedly target unmutated variant regions. Spike-specific TCR breadth and depth rose after two AZD1222 doses.

Points on this clone: Its antigen is currently unknown.

Method: immunoSEQ multiplex PCR; TCRdb's copy keeps in-frame clones and lacks some. The sample consists of nearly 90,000 clones, about 90% of them appearing once. Germline V gene data show CDR1 as LGHDT and CDR2 as YNNKEL (reference sequence). This CDR3 contains 13 residues. V was pared by 5 bases and J by 3 bases, with 3 bases of the junction left unmatched. This TCR was recovered from an adult in good health. The sample in question was peripheral blood, obtained on day 0 of MenACWY control vaccination. The chain couples TRBV3-1 (or the pseudogene TRBV3-2) to TRBJ1-1; 7 bases map to TRBD1. CDR3: CASSSTGDTEAFF. The CDR3 DNA reads TGTGCCAGCAGCTCAACAGGGGACACTGAAGCTTTCTTT.